One and the same sample provided the 7 T cell receptor beta chains below, sequenced in a study of T cell responses to AZD1222 COVID-19 vaccine. Assay: immunoSEQ multiplex PCR; the TCRdb copy retains only in-frame clones and omits some. The sample yields 65,000 to 80,000 clones, about 91% seen once. This specimen consisted of peripheral blood, obtained on day 0 of MenACWY control vaccination. The receptors here all came from an adult in good health.

This chain connects TRBV12-5 to TRBJ2-7; D is perhaps TRBD2 (5 bases). Germline V gene lookup returns CDR1 LGHNT and CDR2 FRNRAP. The CDR3 consists of 14 residues. V was pared by 0 bases and J by 6 bases, with 12 bases between. CDR3: CASGLVSSSSEQYF. DNA of the CDR3: TGTGCTAGTGGTTTGGTAAGTTCTAGCTCCGAGCAGTACTTC.

This rearrangement joins TRBV5-5 to TRBJ2-6; the D is unclear. Looked up from germline, CDR1 is SGHKS and CDR2 is YYEKEE (reference sequence). V dropped 0 bases and J dropped 0 bases, with 10 bases sitting between them. The CDR3 extends over 17 amino acids. The CDR3 nucleotides are TGTGCCAGCAGCTTGGCCCCCCCCCGCTCTGGGGCCAACGTCCTGACTTTC. Its translation is CASSLAPPRSGANVLTF.

The chain uses TRBV28 and TRBJ1-2, with D possibly matching TRBD1 (5 bases). The V and J ends lost 6 bases and 7 bases respectively, with 12 bases between them. This CDR3 contains 12 residues. Germline V gene sequence: CDR1 MDHEN, CDR2 SYDVKM. The CDR3 loop is CASSRSDIGYTF. CDR3 nucleotides: TGTGCCAGCAGCCGATCGGACATTGGCTACACCTTC.

The V gene is TRBV11-3, the J gene TRBJ2-1, with 8 positions matching TRBD2. V gave up 2 bases and J gave up 2 bases; unmatched junction bases: 5. This CDR3 spans 16 amino acids. In germline, CDR1 is SGHNT, CDR2 YENEEA. For the CDR3, the DNA is TGTGCCAGCAGCTTAAGGGTTAGCGGGACCTACAATGAGCAGTTCTTC. Protein product: CASSLRVSGTYNEQFF.

The rearrangement uses TRBV12-3 or TRBV12-4 and TRBJ2-3; D gene uncertain. CDR3 length: 13 amino acids. Trimming took 3 bases from V and 1 from J, leaving 5 bases between them. CDR3 sequence: CASSFMGTDTQYF. The CDR3, as DNA: TGTGCCAGCAGTTTTATGGGCACAGATACGCAGTATTTT.

J is TRBJ1-6 and V is TRBV19; no clear D. Germline CDR1 LNHDA, CDR2 SQIVND (reference sequence). CDR3 length: 13 amino acids. Trimming removed 5 bases at V and 8 bases at J, with 10 bases between. CDR3 sequence (DNA): TGTGCCAGTAGTCGGGGTCGGGATTCACCCCTCCACTTT. This sequence encodes CASSRGRDSPLHF.

The CDR3 nucleotides read TGTGCCAGTAGTATAGATAGGTGGGGGATAAGCTCCTACAATGAGCAGTTCTTC. This translates into CASSIDRWGISSYNEQFF. The J gene is TRBJ2-1, the V gene TRBV19; D possibly matches TRBD1 or TRBD2 (5 bases each). Germline V gene data show CDR1 as LNHDA and CDR2 as SQIVND (reference sequence). The CDR3 sequence is 18 residues long. V dropped 0 bases and J dropped 0 bases, with 15 bases sitting between them.